These 18 T cell receptor beta chains came from one sample sequenced in a study of control samples from healthy donors and cancer patients. Method: immunoSEQ multiplex PCR; TCRdb's copy keeps in-frame clones and lacks some. This sample has about 38,000 clones, with about 83% found just once. The sample consisted of PBMCs. These receptor sequences come from a woman in her fifties or sixties with lung cancer.

This chain links TRBV7-2 with TRBJ2-7; D possibly uses TRBD1 or TRBD2 (5 bases each). Trimming stripped 5 bases from V and 6 bases from J, with 17 bases between. The V gene's germline CDR1 is SGHTA and CDR2 FQGNSA. The CDR3 totals 14 residues. The CDR3 coding sequence is TGTGCCAGCAGCCCGGGACCGAATTCTGGCGAGCAGTACTTC. This encodes CASSPGPNSGEQYF.

With regard to this clone: The junction shows a germline mismatch at one end, possibly a read error. The chain has TRBV6-1 and TRBJ2-2; 7 nucleotides line up with TRBD1. Per germline, CDR1 MNHNS and CDR2 SASEGT. The CDR3 consists of 14 residues. The CDR3: CASSKATGPGELFF. DNA for the CDR3: TGTGCCAGCAGTAAAGCGACAGGGCCCGGGGAGCTGTTTTTT.

V gene TRBV19 combines with J gene TRBJ1-4, with D unclear. There are 13 residues in the CDR3. The germline V gene encodes CDR1 LNHDA and CDR2 SQIVND (reference sequence). V lost 4 bases, J lost 8 bases, and 11 bases lay in between. The DNA of the CDR3 is TGTGCCAGTAGTAGGGATTGGGGAGAAAAACTGTTTTTT. The encoded protein is CASSRDWGEKLFF. The full variable domain, rest sourced from reference TRBV19 and TRBJ1-4, is DGGITQSPKYLFRKEGQNVTLSCEQNLNHDAMYWYRQDPGQGLRLIYYSQIVNDFQKGDIAEGYSVSREKKESFPLTVTSAQKNPTAFYLCASSRDWGEKLFFGSGTQLSVL.

This clone was counted once. This chain joins TRBV15 and TRBJ1-4; D is uncertain. This CDR3 has 12 amino acids. The germline V gene has CDR1 LNHNV and CDR2 YYDKDF (reference sequence). V was pared by 3 bases and J by 12 bases, with 11 bases between. DNA for the CDR3: TGTGCCACCAGCAGGGTATCCCAGGAACTGTTTTTT. As protein: CATSRVSQELFF.

The rearrangement links TRBV5-1 to TRBJ2-5; the match to TRBD2 covers 8 bases. V shed 0 bases and J 6 bases; nucleotides not matched to a gene: 10. Germline V gene sequence: CDR1 SGHRS, CDR2 YFSETQ. CDR3 length: 16 residues. CDR3 DNA sequence: TGCGCCAGCAGCTTGGCCGACGGGGGGGCCAGAAAGACCCAGTACTTC. Amino acid sequence: CASSLADGGARKTQYF.

The gene calls are TRBV4-3 and TRBJ2-2, with 9 bases that match TRBD2. This CDR3 region has 18 residues. V was clipped by 3 bases and J by 0 bases; unmatched bases: 8. CDR1 and CDR2 from the germline V gene are LGHNA and YSLEER. CDR3 region: CASSQTLAGLANTGELFF. The CDR3, as DNA: TGCGCCAGCAGCCAGACCCTAGCGGGGCTCGCGAACACCGGGGAGCTGTTTTTT.

This clone was found a few times. This chain joins TRBV7-3 and TRBJ1-1; the match to TRBD1 covers 7 bases. The germline V gene encodes CDR1 SGHTA and CDR2 FQGTGA. The CDR3 covers 15 residues. V trimming: 4 bases; J trimming: 5 bases; junction bases outside the gene matches: 10. The CDR3 sequence is CASSSTGFGETEAFF. DNA of the CDR3: TGTGCCAGCAGCTCGACAGGGTTCGGAGAAACTGAAGCTTTCTTT.

The V and J genes are TRBV28 and TRBJ1-5; D perhaps matches TRBD1 (6 bases). This CDR3 contains 14 residues. The V and J ends lost 6 bases and 10 bases respectively, with 19 bases between them. Germline CDR1 is MDHEN and CDR2 is SYDVKM. The CDR3 bases are TGTGCCAGCAGGATGGGTGGTCAGGGACATCCCCAGCATTTT. Its protein is CASRMGGQGHPQHF.

The chain employs TRBV28 and TRBJ1-5; D unclear. This CDR3 contains 14 residues. Germline V gene data show CDR1 as MDHEN and CDR2 as SYDVKM. Trimming left V 7 bases short and J 7 bases short, with 17 bases between. CDR3 DNA sequence: TGTGCCAGCAATCGTCAGGTTGGAGCACAGCCCCAGCATTTT. Protein: CASNRQVGAQPQHF.

The chain has TRBV18 and TRBJ1-1; D gene uncertain. CDR3 length: 15 residues. The V end was cut by 0 bases, the J end by 3 bases, with 11 bases between. Germline V gene data show CDR1 as KGHSH and CDR2 as LQKENI. The CDR3 coding sequence is TGTGCCAGCTCACCACCCGCAAGCCAACACACTGAAGCTTTCTTT. Its translation is CASSPPASQHTEAFF.

This rearrangement joins TRBV5-1 to TRBJ2-1; 9 bases match TRBD1. The germline V gene has CDR1 SGHRS and CDR2 YFSETQ. Trimming at V came to 4 bases and at J to 9 bases, leaving 14 bases not matched to a gene. The CDR3 totals 16 residues. DNA of the CDR3: TGCGCCAGCAGCGTCAGTACAGGGGGCGCGATCAGTGAGCAGTTCTTC. It encodes CASSVSTGGAISEQFF.

The CDR3 nucleotides read TGTGCCAGCTCACTCAAAACAGGGGGCGGGGAGCAGTACTTC. Translated, it gives CASSLKTGGGEQYF. The chain joins TRBV18 to TRBJ2-7; 9 nucleotides agree with TRBD1. Trimming at V came to 4 bases and at J to 7 bases, leaving 8 bases not matched to a gene. The CDR3 length is 14 residues. CDR1 is KGHSH and CDR2 is LQKENI in the germline V gene.

The chain employs TRBV2 and TRBJ1-1, with TRBD1 matching over 9 bases. The CDR3 runs 14 residues. Germline CDR1 and CDR2: SNHLY and FYNNEI. After removal of 6 bases from V and 7 bases from J, the junction contained 9 bases not matched to a gene. For the CDR3, the DNA is TGTGCCAGCAGAAGGGACAGGGACCTACTTGAAGCTTTCTTT. Translating it yields CASRRDRDLLEAFF.

V is TRBV18 and J is TRBJ2-7; possibly TRBD2 for D (6 bases). This CDR3 has 14 residues. Germline loops: CDR1 KGHSH, CDR2 LQKENI. V lost 6 bases and J lost 2, with 14 bases in between. CDR3 loop: CASSPGLQTYEQYF. Written as DNA, the CDR3 is TGTGCCAGCTCCCCGGGACTTCAAACCTACGAGCAGTACTTC.

V usage is TRBV7-2 and J usage is TRBJ2-7; 15 nucleotides match TRBD2. V lost 5 bases to trimming and J lost 6 bases; unmatched junction nucleotides: 8. The CDR3 is 16 residues long. The V gene's germline CDR1 is SGHTA and CDR2 FQGNSA. This CDR3 is CASSPPGLAGGREQYF. The CDR3 DNA reads TGTGCCAGCAGCCCTCCGGGACTAGCGGGAGGTCGCGAGCAGTACTTC.

This chain joins TRBV30 and TRBJ2-1; D gene unclear. The V and J ends lost 5 bases and 9 bases respectively, with 11 bases between them. The germline V gene encodes CDR1 GTSNPN and CDR2 SVGIG (reference sequence). CDR3 length: 11 residues. CDR3 sequence reads: CAWGPGGEQFF. The CDR3 DNA is TGTGCCTGGGGGCCCGGCGGTGAGCAGTTCTTC. The full variable domain, in which reference TRBV30 and TRBJ2-1 provide the parts outside the CDR3, is SQTIHQWPATLVQPVGSPLSLECTVEGTSNPNLYWYRQAAGRGLQLLFYSVGIGQISSEVPQNLSASRPQDRQFILSSKKLLLSDSGFYLCAWGPGGEQFFGPGTRLTVL.

This clone was detected only a few times. This specimen includes other DNA sequences encoding the same CDR3. The chain uses TRBV3-1 (or the pseudogene TRBV3-2) and TRBJ1-1; 7 nucleotides align to TRBD1. The germline gives CDR1 LGHDT, CDR2 YNNKEL (reference sequence). The CDR3 is made up of 14 amino acids. V dropped 4 bases and J dropped 4; count of bases not matched to a gene: 6. CDR3 bases: TGTGCCAGCAGCCTAAGACAGGGAGGCACTGAAGCTTTCTTT. Its protein is CASSLRQGGTEAFF.

The chain uses TRBV29-1 and TRBJ2-7; a possible D gene is TRBD1 (7 bases). V was pared by 4 bases and J by 3 bases, with 19 bases between. The CDR3 is made up of 15 amino acids. Germline lookup yields CDR1 SQVTM and CDR2 ANQGSEA. CDR3 in amino acids: CSVVAMRDSVYEQYF. The CDR3 nucleotides are TGCAGCGTTGTTGCGATGCGGGACAGCGTCTACGAGCAGTACTTC.